This TCR beta chain was identified during a study of response to subunit inactivated influenza vaccine. TCRdb used MiXCR to reprocess the RT-PCR reads, holding one entry per CDR3 protein. Here the sample spans about 800,000 distinct CDR3 sequences, over 20% being singletons. Findings of the study overall: It was suggested by the authors that few new T cells are recruited by each seasonal influenza vaccination.

This clonotype was found many times. Its antigen remains unknown. Germline CDR1 reads SGHAT; CDR2 reads FQNNGV. V gave up 1 base and J gave up 0 bases, with 7 bases separating them. This CDR3 region has 15 residues. This sequence joins TRBV11-2 and TRBJ2-1; no definite D call. Specimen: PBMCs from blood, collected roughly 5 days after vaccination. The TCR was taken from a man in his forties or fifties who received an inactivated influenza vaccine. This CDR3 reads CASSLALGSYNEQFF. CDR3 nucleotide sequence: TGTGCCAGCAGCTTAGCTCTTGGCTCCTACAATGAGCAGTTCTTC.